The clone carrying this TCR beta chain came up a few times. The source of the sample is a study of blood T cell repertoires in COVID-19. Turning to the study itself: PBMCs, B-cell-depleted T cells, or T cells provided the cDNA or gDNA that made up the material.

Assay used: immunoSEQ multiplex PCR; TCRdb lists only in-frame clones, some missing. The sample lists about 74,000 clones, approximately 76% occurring once. The CDR3 length is 14 residues. Germline V gives CDR1 MNHEY, CDR2 SVGAGI. Trimming took 4 bases from V and 1 from J, leaving 10 bases between them. The source is a man in his sixties or seventies with active or convalescent COVID-19. This chain uses TRBV6-5 with TRBJ1-1, with D perhaps TRBD1 (5 bases). Sequenced input: peripheral blood. CDR3 sequence reads: CASSSRQKNTEAFF. In nucleotides, the CDR3 is TGTGCCAGCAGTTCGCGACAGAAGAACACTGAAGCTTTCTTT.